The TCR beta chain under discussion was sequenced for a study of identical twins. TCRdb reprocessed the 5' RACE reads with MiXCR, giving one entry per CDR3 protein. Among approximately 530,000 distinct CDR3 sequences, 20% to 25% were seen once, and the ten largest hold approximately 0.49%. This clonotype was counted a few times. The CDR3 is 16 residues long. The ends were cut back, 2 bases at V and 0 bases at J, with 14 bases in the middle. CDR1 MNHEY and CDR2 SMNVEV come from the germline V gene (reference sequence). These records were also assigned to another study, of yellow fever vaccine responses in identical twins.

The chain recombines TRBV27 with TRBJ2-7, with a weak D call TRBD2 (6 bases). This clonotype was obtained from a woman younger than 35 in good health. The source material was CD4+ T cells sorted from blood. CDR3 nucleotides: TGTGCCAGCAGTTTAGGGGCGGGATTTAGCTCCTACGAGCAGTACTTC. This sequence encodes CASSLGAGFSSYEQYF.